The rows below give T cell receptor beta chains drawn from one sample of a study of technical replicates of blood from a handful of donors. Clones were read by immunoSEQ multiplex PCR, and TCRdb kept only the in-frame ones, dropping some. The data hold 50,000 to 70,000 clones, with roughly 90% observed a single time. The sample consisted of PBMCs. Receptors originate from a human donor in good health. Some clones in this sample may be carry-over from other donors' samples. CDR3s include the opening cysteine and the closing phenylalanine or tryptophan. A D gene is named only where the DNA matches it firmly. Clone size is stated in some rows and not others, as once, few, many or a class when expanded.

CDR3 protein | CDR3 DNA | clone size | J gene | V gene | D gene
CATSTRQGGNYGYTF | TGTGCCACCAGCACGCGACAGGGGGGTAACTATGGCTACACCTTC | NA | TRBJ1-2 | TRBV15 | TRBD1
CACFQTNYGYTF | TGTGCCTGCTTCCAGACTAACTATGGCTACACCTTC | NA | TRBJ1-2 | TRBV30 | NA
CATSRALGAVGEQYF | TGTGCCACCAGCAGAGCTCTAGGGGCAGTCGGCGAGCAGTACTTC | NA | TRBJ2-7 | TRBV15 | NA
CASSVEAGTYTGELFF | TGTGCCAGCAGCGTAGAAGCAGGAACTTACACCGGGGAGCTGTTTTTT | NA | TRBJ2-2 | TRBV9 | NA
CASSATTLPRQGDSPLHF | TGTGCCAGCAGCGCCACAACCCTTCCGAGGCAGGGGGACTCACCCCTCCACTTT | NA | TRBJ1-6 | TRBV9 | TRBD1
CASSQDSAGVVEQYF | TGCGCCAGCAGCCAAGATAGTGCGGGAGTCGTCGAGCAGTACTTC | NA | TRBJ2-7 | TRBV4-3 | TRBD2
CASSSLDSPGNTIYF | TGTGCCAGCTCATCCCTGGACAGTCCGGGAAACACCATATATTTT | NA | TRBJ1-3 | TRBV18 | NA
CASHGDTTNEKLFF | TGCGCCAGCCATGGGGACACCACTAATGAAAAACTGTTTTTT | NA | TRBJ1-4 | TRBV5-1 | NA
CASRTGLSVYEQYF | TGTGCCAGCAGGACAGGGTTGAGCGTCTACGAGCAGTACTTC | NA | TRBJ2-7 | TRBV2 | TRBD1
CASSLEGGRWAFF | TGTGCCAGCAGCTTAGAGGGGGGGAGATGGGCTTTCTTT | NA | TRBJ1-1 | TRBV7-8 | NA
CASSSRFSSDTGELFF | TGTGCCAGCAGCTCCCGTTTCTCCTCCGACACCGGGGAGCTGTTTTTT | NA | TRBJ2-2 | TRBV7-9 | NA
CASSSTGQPYEQYF | TGTGCCAGCAGCTCGACAGGGCAACCCTACGAGCAGTACTTC | NA | TRBJ2-7 | TRBV11-1 | TRBD1
CASSPSGGATEAFF | TGTGCCAGCAGCCCTTCTGGGGGGGCAACTGAAGCTTTCTTT | NA | TRBJ1-1 | TRBV7-3 | NA
CASSIDSQGSQPQHF | TGTGCCAGTAGTATAGATTCTCAGGGAAGCCAGCCCCAGCATTTT | NA | TRBJ1-5 | TRBV19 | NA
CASSLGLDRTEAFF | TGTGCCAGCAGTCTCGGACTGGACCGCACTGAAGCTTTCTTT | NA | TRBJ1-1 | TRBV27 | NA
CASSRGLANYNEQFF | TGTGCCAGTAGTCGGGGACTAGCGAATTACAATGAGCAGTTCTTC | NA | TRBJ2-1 | TRBV19 | TRBD2
CSVIRGSETQYF | TGCAGCGTTATAAGGGGTTCTGAGACCCAGTACTTC | NA | TRBJ2-5 | TRBV29-1 | NA
CASSFLGATEAFF | TGTGCCAGCAGCTTTTTAGGGGCCACTGAAGCTTTCTTT | NA | TRBJ1-1 | TRBV7-2 | NA
CAWSVSLRDEQYF | TGTGCCTGGAGTGTAAGCCTCCGGGACGAGCAGTACTTC | NA | TRBJ2-7 | TRBV30 | NA
CASSEWGGVEAFF | TGTGCCAGCAGTGAATGGGGAGGGGTTGAAGCTTTCTTT | NA | TRBJ1-1 | TRBV25-1 | NA
CASRPGGAEAFF | TGTGCCAGTCGGCCGGGAGGGGCTGAAGCTTTCTTT | NA | TRBJ1-1 | TRBV7-9 | NA
CASSLMGLAATGELFF | TGCGCCAGCAGCTTGATGGGACTAGCTGCAACCGGGGAGCTGTTTTTT | NA | TRBJ2-2 | TRBV5-1 | TRBD2
CASRGKGGRTEAFF | TGTGCCAGCAGGGGCAAAGGGGGCCGCACTGAAGCTTTCTTT | NA | TRBJ1-1 | TRBV7-2 | TRBD1
CASSQDPSGGYEQYF | TGCGCCAGCAGCCAAGATCCCAGCGGCGGTTACGAGCAGTACTTC | NA | TRBJ2-7 | TRBV4-1 | NA
CASSNTGGLGTGELFF | TGTGCCAGCAGCAATACAGGGGGCTTGGGCACCGGGGAGCTGTTTTTT | NA | TRBJ2-2 | TRBV6-6 | TRBD1
CASSSGQGREAFF | TGTGCCAGCAGCTCGGGACAGGGCCGTGAAGCTTTCTTT | NA | TRBJ1-1 | TRBV4-1 | TRBD1
CASSVDPSGSRFYEQYF | TGTGCCAGCAGCGTAGACCCTAGCGGGAGTCGTTTCTACGAGCAGTACTTC | NA | TRBJ2-7 | TRBV9 | TRBD2
CATKLAGAGSYEQYF | TGTGCCACCAAATTAGCGGGAGCTGGTAGTTACGAGCAGTACTTC | NA | TRBJ2-7 | TRBV27 | TRBD2
CASSVAQVGNTIYF | TGTGCCAGCAGCGTTGCTCAGGTCGGAAACACCATATATTTT | NA | TRBJ1-3 | TRBV9 | NA
CASSEWAHVGDTQYF | TGTGCCAGCAGTGAATGGGCCCATGTTGGAGATACGCAGTATTTT | NA | TRBJ2-3 | TRBV6-1 | NA
CASSFPSGGSMNTEAFF | TGTGCCAGCAGCTTCCCCTCGGGGGGCTCCATGAACACTGAAGCTTTCTTT | NA | TRBJ1-1 | TRBV7-9 | NA
CAWSNQGNTEAFF | TGTGCCTGGAGTAACCAGGGGAACACTGAAGCTTTCTTT | NA | TRBJ1-1 | TRBV30 | NA
CASRPSGTSSYNEQFF | TGTGCCAGCAGACCTAGCGGGACGAGCTCCTACAATGAGCAGTTCTTC | NA | TRBJ2-1 | TRBV2 | TRBD2
CASSPDQGGSYEQYF | TGTGCCAGCAGCCCGGACCAGGGGGGTTCCTACGAGCAGTACTTC | NA | TRBJ2-7 | TRBV7-6 | NA
CASSVRGDNEQFF | TGTGCCAGCAGCGTACGCGGAGACAATGAGCAGTTCTTC | once | TRBJ2-1 | TRBV9 | NA
CASSPIPRETQYF | TGTGCCAGCAGCCCGATCCCTCGGGAGACCCAGTACTTC | NA | TRBJ2-5 | TRBV7-3 | NA
CASSLGANGYTF | TGTGCCAGCAGCCTTGGGGCTAATGGCTACACCTTC | NA | TRBJ1-2 | TRBV5-6 | NA
CASSYFDRGLETQYF | TGTGCCAGCAGTTACTTCGACAGGGGGCTAGAGACCCAGTACTTC | NA | TRBJ2-5 | TRBV6-5 | TRBD1
CASIPGQGRSYEQYF | TGTGCCAGCATTCCGGGACAGGGGCGCTCCTACGAGCAGTACTTC | NA | TRBJ2-7 | TRBV6-6 | TRBD1
CASKGRSGEETQYF | TGTGCCAGTAAGGGGCGCAGCGGGGAAGAGACCCAGTACTTC | NA | TRBJ2-5 | TRBV19 | TRBD2
CASSLGGGLSYGYTF | TGTGCCAGCAGCTTAGGAGGGGGCCTAAGCTATGGCTACACCTTC | once | TRBJ1-2 | TRBV7-9 | TRBD1
CASSSVTTGAYEQYF | TGTGCCAGCAGTTCCGTAACCACGGGGGCCTACGAGCAGTACTTC | NA | TRBJ2-7 | TRBV28 | NA
CASGWGTSGGSAQYF | TGTGCTAGTGGTTGGGGGACTAGCGGGGGATCCGCCCAGTACTTC | NA | TRBJ2-5 | TRBV12-5 | TRBD2
CASSLALGAYEQYF | TGTGCCAGCAGCTTAGCTCTTGGAGCTTACGAGCAGTACTTC | NA | TRBJ2-7 | TRBV7-9 | NA
CASSDWAGQPQHF | TGTGCCAGCAGTGACTGGGCGGGTCAGCCCCAGCATTTT | NA | TRBJ1-5 | TRBV6-4 | NA
CASSLVLAGYQETQYF | TGTGCCAGCAGCTTGGTTTTAGCGGGGTACCAAGAGACCCAGTACTTC | NA | TRBJ2-5 | TRBV4-2 | TRBD2
CASSLLQGRETQYF | TGTGCCAGCAGTTTATTACAGGGGAGGGAGACCCAGTACTTC | once | TRBJ2-5 | TRBV28 | NA
CASSQGYPSYEQYF | TGTGCCAGCAGTCAGGGATATCCCTCCTACGAGCAGTACTTC | NA | TRBJ2-7 | TRBV2 | NA
CASSEPQETQYF | TGCGCCAGCAGTGAGCCTCAGGAGACCCAGTACTTC | NA | TRBJ2-5 | TRBV10-1 | NA
CAWSVQANQPQHF | TGTGCCTGGAGTGTACAGGCGAACCAGCCCCAGCATTTT | NA | TRBJ1-5 | TRBV30 | NA
CASSPLKQGARETQYF | TGTGCCAGCAGTCCGCTCAAACAGGGGGCTCGGGAGACCCAGTACTTC | once | TRBJ2-5 | TRBV27 | TRBD1
CASSHGNPRDRNYGYTF | TGTGCCAGCAGCCACGGCAACCCCCGGGACAGAAACTATGGCTACACCTTC | NA | TRBJ1-2 | TRBV4-2 | TRBD1
CASSEILGQGAEAFF | TGTGCCAGCAGTGAAATCCTTGGACAGGGGGCTGAAGCTTTCTTT | NA | TRBJ1-1 | TRBV6-1 | TRBD1
CASSPRGLSTGELFF | TGTGCCAGCTCACCAAGGGGATTGAGCACCGGGGAGCTGTTTTTT | NA | TRBJ2-2 | TRBV18 | NA
CASSMPGELYEQYF | TGTGCCAGTAGTATGCCCGGGGAACTCTACGAGCAGTACTTC | NA | TRBJ2-7 | TRBV19 | NA
CASRQQGTNTEAFF | TGTGCCAGCAGGCAACAGGGGACGAACACTGAAGCTTTCTTT | medium-sized | TRBJ1-1 | TRBV6-6 | TRBD1